The T cell receptor (beta chain) under discussion was sequenced for a study of blood T cell repertoires in COVID-19. V shed 1 base, J shed 3 bases, and the junction held 7 bases outside the gene matches. The CDR3 contains 17 residues. CDR1 SGHAT and CDR2 FQNNGV come from the germline V gene. As handled by the study authors: Reference gene primers were amplified, and this amplification served to estimate nucleated cell counts. TCRdb's copy holds only in-frame clones and misses some; the assay was immunoSEQ multiplex PCR. The DNA gave D and trimming, while V, J and clone size come from that table. The sample has about 270,000 clones, around 93% seen once.

What was sequenced was PBMCs or T cells enriched from blood (not recorded which). This clonotype was obtained from a man aged 40-49 years who had been exposed to COVID-19. V usage is TRBV11-2 and J usage is TRBJ2-1, with 9 bases identical to TRBD1. The CDR3 DNA reads TGTGCCAGCAGCTTAGCAAGTACAGGGGGCGACTACAATGAGCAGTTCTTC. It specifies CASSLASTGGDYNEQFF. The full variable domain, rest sourced from reference TRBV11-2 and TRBJ2-1, is EAGVAQSPRYKIIEKRQSVAFWCNPISGHATLYWYQQILGQGPKLLIQFQNNGVVDDSQLPKDRFSAERLKGVDSTLKIQPAKLEDSAVYLCASSLASTGGDYNEQFFGPGTRLTVL.